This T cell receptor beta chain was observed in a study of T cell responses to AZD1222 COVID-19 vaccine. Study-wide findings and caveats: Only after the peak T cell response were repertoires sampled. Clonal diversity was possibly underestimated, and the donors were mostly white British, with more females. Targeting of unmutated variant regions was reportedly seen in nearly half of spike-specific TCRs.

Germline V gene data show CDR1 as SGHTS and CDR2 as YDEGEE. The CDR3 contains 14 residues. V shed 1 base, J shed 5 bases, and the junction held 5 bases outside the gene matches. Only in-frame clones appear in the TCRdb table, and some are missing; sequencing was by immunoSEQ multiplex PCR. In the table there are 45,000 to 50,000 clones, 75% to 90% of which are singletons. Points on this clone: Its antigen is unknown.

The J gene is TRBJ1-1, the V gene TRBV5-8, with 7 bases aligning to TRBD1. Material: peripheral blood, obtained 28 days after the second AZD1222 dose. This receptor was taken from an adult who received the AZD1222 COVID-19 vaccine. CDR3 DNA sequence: TGTGCCAGCAGCTTGAAGGGGGCGCTTACTGAAGCTTTCTTT. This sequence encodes CASSLKGALTEAFF. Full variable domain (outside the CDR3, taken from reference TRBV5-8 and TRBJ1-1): EAGVTQSPTHLIKTRGQQATLRCSPISGHTSVYWYQQALGLGLQFLLWYDEGEERNRGNFPPRFSGRQFPNYSSELNVNALELEDSALYLCASSLKGALTEAFFGQGTRLTVV.